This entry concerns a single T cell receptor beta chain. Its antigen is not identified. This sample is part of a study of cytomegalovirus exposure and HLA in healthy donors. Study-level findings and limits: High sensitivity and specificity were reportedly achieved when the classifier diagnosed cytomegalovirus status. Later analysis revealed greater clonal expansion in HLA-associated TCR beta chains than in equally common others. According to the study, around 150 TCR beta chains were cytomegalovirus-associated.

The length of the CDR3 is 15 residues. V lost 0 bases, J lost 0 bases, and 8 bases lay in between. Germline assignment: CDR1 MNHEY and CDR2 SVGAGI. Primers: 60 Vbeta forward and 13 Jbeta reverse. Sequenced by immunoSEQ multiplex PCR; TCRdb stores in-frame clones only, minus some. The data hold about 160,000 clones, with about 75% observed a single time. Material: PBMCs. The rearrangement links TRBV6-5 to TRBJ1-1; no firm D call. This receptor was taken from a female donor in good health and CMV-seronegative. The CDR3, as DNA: TGTGCCAGCAGTTACTCGAGTACCATGAACACTGAAGCTTTCTTT. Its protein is CASSYSSTMNTEAFF.